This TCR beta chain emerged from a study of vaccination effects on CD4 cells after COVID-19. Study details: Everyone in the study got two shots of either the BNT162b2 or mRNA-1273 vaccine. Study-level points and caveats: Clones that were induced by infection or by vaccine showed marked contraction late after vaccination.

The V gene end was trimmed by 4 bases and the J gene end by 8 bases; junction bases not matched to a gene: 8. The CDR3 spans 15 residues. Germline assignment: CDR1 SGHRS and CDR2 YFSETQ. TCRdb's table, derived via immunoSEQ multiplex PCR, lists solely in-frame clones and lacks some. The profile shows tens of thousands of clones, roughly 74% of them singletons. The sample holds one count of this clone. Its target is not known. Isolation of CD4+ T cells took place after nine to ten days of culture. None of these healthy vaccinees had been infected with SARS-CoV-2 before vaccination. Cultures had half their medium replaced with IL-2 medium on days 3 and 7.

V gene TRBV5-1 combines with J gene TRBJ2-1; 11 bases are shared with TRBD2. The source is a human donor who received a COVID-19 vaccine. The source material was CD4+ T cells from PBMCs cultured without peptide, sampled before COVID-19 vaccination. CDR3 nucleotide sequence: TGCGCCAGCAGCATTAGCGGGGGGGCCGGGTATGAGCAGTTCTTC. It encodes CASSISGGAGYEQFF.